Here is one T cell receptor beta chain with its context. Repertoires were generated with immunoSEQ multiplex PCR, while TCRdb's copy carries only in-frame clones and drops some. The sample holds about 220,000 clones, 80% to 90% seen once. This sample stems from a study of blood T cell repertoires in COVID-19. In assigning cohorts, the study relied on participant-reported clinical history. Germline CDR1 MDHEN, CDR2 SYDVKM. This CDR3 region has 12 residues. The V gene lost 6 bases and the J gene lost 9 bases, with 14 bases spanning the gap. This TCR was recovered from a woman between 45 and 65 years old with acute COVID-19. The rearrangement uses TRBV28 and TRBJ1-1; a weak D match, TRBD1 (5 bases). Sequencing was done on a sample of PBMCs or T cells enriched from blood (not recorded which). CDR3 protein: CASSLQGGKAFF. The CDR3 DNA sequence: TGTGCCAGCAGCCTGCAGGGCGGCAAAGCTTTCTTT.